The source of this TCR beta chain is a study of immune evolution from preneoplasia to lung adenocarcinoma. Study conclusions and caveats: Top clone share appeared to fall from AAH through AIS, MIA, adenocarcinoma.

This CDR3 has 14 amino acids. V trimming: 3 bases; J trimming: 4 bases; junction bases outside the gene matches: 6. Germline-derived CDR1 and CDR2 are SQVTM and ANQGSEA. Comment on this clone: Its antigen is unidentified.

H&E slides confirmed each diagnosis, reviewed by two pathologists independently. This table comes from immunoSEQ multiplex PCR, and its TCRdb copy is limited to in-frame clones, with some not included. The table lists 7,400 or so clones, approximately 80% of them singletons. Sequencing input: FFPE adjacent normal lung tissue. The source of this sequence is a person between 65 and 79 years old with lung adenocarcinoma. V is TRBV29-1 and J is TRBJ2-3, with 8 positions matching TRBD1. The CDR3 DNA sequence: TGCAGCGTTGACGGCGACAGGGGCGCAGATACGCAGTATTTT. Protein product: CSVDGDRGADTQYF.